What follows are 22 T cell receptor beta chains derived from one specimen sequenced in a study of post-analysis software for immune sequencing data. Unique molecular identifiers were present in the TCR beta cDNA libraries. TCRdb independently ran MiXCR on the PCR reads; one entry per CDR3 protein. The sample consists of approximately 660,000 distinct CDR3 sequences, 55% to 60% of them appearing once. Study-level points and caveats: Five or six TRBV segments, TRBV5-6, TRBV5-1 and TRBV20-1 among them, were found more frequent in patients than controls.

For these receptors, no antigen is known. The sample taken for sequencing was blood. The receptors shown here come from a girl aged 2-10 years with multiple sclerosis.

The chain carries TRBV20-1 and TRBJ2-7; D perhaps matches TRBD2 (6 bases). The DNA end is more similar to TRBJ2-5, so the J call may be wrong. The CDR3 runs 13 residues. Germline V gene lookup returns CDR1 DFQATT and CDR2 SNEGSKA (reference sequence). The CDR3 DNA is TGCAGTGCTATCGACCCGCGGGGAGAGACCCAGTACTTC. It is translated as CSAIDPRGETQYF.

The J gene is TRBJ1-1, the V gene TRBV15, with D possibly TRBD1 on 6 matching bases. The CDR3 sequence is 11 residues long. With 3 bases removed from V and 9 bases from J, the gap between germline ends came to 8 bases. CDR1 and CDR2 (germline): LNHNV, YYDKDF (reference sequence). CDR3 DNA sequence: TGTGCCACCAGCAGGACAGGCCAAGCTTTCTTT. Amino acids: CATSRTGQAFF.

The CDR3 DNA reads as TGTGCCAGCAGCTTTTACTTGGGCAGGCCAACCCAAGAGACCCAGTACTTC. The encoded protein is CASSFYLGRPTQETQYF. The rearrangement uses TRBV7-2 and TRBJ2-5, with no clear D. Germline V CDR1 and CDR2: SGHTA, FQGNSA. Deletions cut 3 bases from V and 1 base from J, with 18 bases between. The CDR3 runs 17 residues.

This clonotype was detected only a few times. This rearrangement joins TRBV7-2 to TRBJ2-3, with D uncertain. CDR1 is SGHTA, CDR2 FQGNSA, per germline. With 7 bases removed from V and 6 bases from J, the gap between germline ends came to 8 bases. This CDR3 spans 11 amino acids. CDR3 region: CASTLADTQYF. The CDR3, as DNA: TGTGCCAGCACCCTCGCGGATACGCAGTATTTT.

This clonotype was observed a handful of times. The chain employs TRBV29-1 and TRBJ2-7, with 8 positions matching TRBD1. Germline CDR1 and CDR2: SQVTM and ANQGSEA. The trim removed 5 bases at V and 5 bases at J, leaving 5 bases unmatched. There are 12 residues in the CDR3. The CDR3 sequence is CSVIQGAHEQYF. The CDR3, as DNA: TGCAGCGTTATTCAGGGGGCCCACGAGCAGTACTTC.

As for this clonotype: The junction departs from the called germline gene at one end, perhaps through a read error. The V call is TRBV5-5, the J call TRBJ2-2, with 7 nucleotides matching TRBD2. This CDR3 region has 19 residues. Germline CDR1 SGHKS, CDR2 YYEKEE (reference sequence). The CDR3 sequence: CASNLVGRRVLTGLGELFF. In nucleotides, the CDR3 is TGTGCCAGCAACTTGGTCGGGAGGAGAGTACTAACCGGTCTCGGGGAGCTGTTTTTT.

This clonotype was found a few times. CDR3 protein: CASSESPWSEAFF. The CDR3 region has the DNA TGCGCCAGCAGTGAGTCCCCTTGGTCGGAAGCTTTCTTT. This chain joins TRBV10-2 and TRBJ1-1; D is undetermined. The ends were cut back, 0 bases at V and 8 bases at J, with 10 bases in the middle. The germline V gene has CDR1 WSHSY and CDR2 SAAADI. This CDR3 has 13 amino acids.

This chain connects TRBV7-9 to TRBJ2-7; D unresolved. The CDR3 has 17 amino acids. V dropped 1 base and J dropped 3 bases, with 19 bases sitting between them. CDR1 is SEHNR and CDR2 is FQNEAQ in the germline V gene (reference sequence). CDR3 region: CASSLERWGIPFYEQYF. CDR3 bases: TGTGCCAGCAGCTTAGAGCGCTGGGGTATCCCCTTCTACGAGCAGTACTTC. Full variable domain (rest looked up from reference TRBV7-9 and TRBJ2-7): DTGVSQNPRHKITKRGQNVTFRCDPISEHNRLYWYRQTLGQGPEFLTYFQNEAQLEKSRLLSDRFSAERPKGSFSTLEIQRTEQGDSAMYLCASSLERWGIPFYEQYFGPGTRLTVT.

V is TRBV12-3 or TRBV12-4 and J is TRBJ1-2, with TRBD1 as a possible D gene (6 bases). The CDR3 totals 12 residues. The V and J ends lost 3 bases and 4 bases respectively, with 6 bases between them. CDR3 sequence reads: CASSLGAYGYTF. As DNA, the CDR3 is TGTGCCAGCAGTTTGGGGGCCTATGGCTACACCTTC.

The chain is built from TRBV20-1 and TRBJ1-1; TRBD1 matches at 7 bases. The V gene's germline CDR1 is DFQATT and CDR2 SNEGSKA (reference sequence). J was trimmed by 5 bases and V by 5 bases; bases with no gene match: 5. The CDR3 spans 12 residues. The CDR3 region is CSAPDRETEAFF. CDR3 bases: TGCAGTGCTCCAGACAGGGAGACTGAAGCTTTCTTT.

V and J are TRBV10-3 and TRBJ2-1; D is undetermined. The CDR3 consists of 11 residues. Trimming removed 5 bases at V and 5 bases at J, with 4 bases between. CDR1 and CDR2 (germline): ENHRY, SYGVKD. CDR3 in DNA: TGTGCCATCAGTTTTGACAATGAGCAGTTCTTC. Protein sequence: CAISFDNEQFF.

This clonotype was detected a few times. V usage is TRBV5-1 and J usage is TRBJ1-2; tentatively, D is TRBD1 (5 bases). The CDR3 length is 13 residues. Per the germline V gene, CDR1 is SGHRS and CDR2 is YFSETQ. Trimming removed 3 bases at V and 7 bases at J, with 13 bases between. In nucleotides, the CDR3 is TGCGCCAGCAGCTCCGGGGGAATGGCTGGCTACACCTTC. Protein product: CASSSGGMAGYTF.

This clonotype was found a few times. The rearrangement joins TRBV7-2 to TRBJ2-7; 9 positions agree with TRBD2. Per germline, CDR1 SGHTA and CDR2 FQGNSA. Trimming removed 6 bases from V and 6 bases from J; junction bases left unmatched: 6. The CDR3 extends over 13 amino acids. The CDR3, as DNA: TGTGCCAGCAGTTCTCCGGGACTAGCCGAGCAGTACTTC. Its protein product is CASSSPGLAEQYF.

The chain links TRBV13 to TRBJ2-1, with D perhaps TRBD2 (5 bases). V was pared by 5 bases and J by 9 bases, with 20 bases between. Germline V CDR1 and CDR2: PRHDT, FYEKMQ (reference sequence). The CDR3 is made up of 15 amino acids. The CDR3 sequence: CASSPGPSPEGEQFF. The CDR3 nucleotides read TGTGCCAGCAGCCCTGGACCTAGCCCCGAGGGTGAGCAGTTCTTC.

On this clonotype itself: A read error may account for a junction end that differs from germline. This rearrangement joins TRBV18 to TRBJ2-1; D is unclear. This CDR3 has 12 residues. Germline CDR1 is KGHSH and CDR2 is LQKENI. The CDR3, as DNA: TGTGCCAGCTCACCAGCCGTCAATGAGCGGTTCTTC. Its translation is CASSPAVNERFF.

This clonotype was detected only a few times. The J gene is TRBJ2-1, the V gene TRBV5-1; 9 bases map to TRBD1. The CDR3 length is 13 residues. Germline-derived CDR1 and CDR2 are SGHRS and YFSETQ. J gave up 6 bases and V 4 bases, and 2 bases lay outside the gene matches. The CDR3 protein is CASSATGGNEQFF. The CDR3 region has the DNA TGCGCCAGCAGCGCGACAGGGGGCAATGAGCAGTTCTTC.

This chain connects TRBV20-1 to TRBJ2-5; 10 nucleotides line up with TRBD2. The CDR3 spans 14 residues. The V and J ends lost 5 bases and 1 base, in that order; junction bases with no gene match: 4. Germline-derived CDR1 and CDR2 are DFQATT and SNEGSKA (reference sequence). The CDR3 loop is CSALSGGTQETQYF. In DNA, the CDR3 is TGCAGTGCTCTTAGCGGGGGGACCCAAGAGACCCAGTACTTC.

This sequence joins TRBV20-1 and TRBJ2-1; D might be TRBD2 (6 bases). The CDR3 loop spans 14 amino acids. Trimming took off 4 bases at V and 3 bases at J, with 13 bases between the two ends. Germline values: CDR1 DFQATT, CDR2 SNEGSKA (reference sequence). CDR3 DNA sequence: TGCAGTGCTAAGGGCGGGGCGGGCTACAATGAGCAGTTCTTC. Its translation is CSAKGGAGYNEQFF.

In its sample, this clonotype was seen many times. The genes are TRBV7-9 and TRBJ2-5; possibly TRBD2 for D (5 bases). V lost 5 bases, J lost 5 bases, and 15 bases lay in between. CDR3 length: 14 amino acids. Per germline, CDR1 SEHNR and CDR2 FQNEAQ (reference sequence). DNA for the CDR3: TGTGCCAGCAGCGGCAGTGGGAGAGGGGAGACCCAGTACTTC. Protein sequence: CASSGSGRGETQYF.

The J gene is TRBJ1-2, the V gene TRBV18; tentatively, D is TRBD1 (5 bases). Germline assignment: CDR1 KGHSH and CDR2 LQKENI. With 7 bases removed from V and 12 bases from J, the gap between germline ends came to 15 bases. There are 11 residues in the CDR3. The CDR3 protein is CASYERGGHTF. CDR3 DNA: TGTGCCAGCTACGAGCGCGGGGGTCACACCTTC.

This clonotype was recorded a few times. The chain has TRBV20-1 and TRBJ2-1; 9 bases agree with TRBD2. The junction had 13 bases not matched to a gene; V was cut back by 5 bases and J by 8 bases. CDR1 and CDR2 (germline): DFQATT, SNEGSKA (reference sequence). The CDR3 has 15 residues. CDR3 amino acids: CSASPRAGGPHEQFF. The CDR3 region has the DNA TGCAGTGCTTCTCCGAGGGCGGGGGGGCCTCATGAGCAGTTCTTC.

This clonotype appeared a single time. The chain is built from TRBV28 and TRBJ2-7; D gene ambiguous. V shed 5 bases and J shed 3 bases, with 8 bases lying between them. Germline V gene lookup returns CDR1 MDHEN and CDR2 SYDVKM. This CDR3 has 12 residues. CDR3 DNA sequence: TGTGCCAGCAGTCAACAGTTCTACGAGCAGTACTTC. Protein: CASSQQFYEQYF.